This is a list of T cell receptor beta chains from one sample in a study of blood T cell repertoires in COVID-19. This table comes from immunoSEQ multiplex PCR, and its TCRdb copy is limited to in-frame clones, with some not included. Among around 64,000 clones, around 83% were seen once, and the ten largest hold roughly an eighth. Sequenced sample: peripheral blood. Receptors were obtained from a human donor in a cohort sampled during active COVID-19. Both conserved end residues are part of each CDR3. Each record gives: V gene, clone size, J gene, D gene, CDR3 protein, CDR3 DNA. The D gene is left open where the match is weak. Some rows have no size entry. The others give once, few or many, or a class for an expanded clone.

>TRBV15|.|TRBJ2-3|.
CATSRDMTVTITDTQYF
TGTGCCACCAGCAGAGATATGACAGTTACTATCACAGATACGCAGTATTTT
>TRBV9|.|TRBJ2-5|.
CASSVALEETQYF
TGTGCCAGCAGCGTAGCCCTGGAGGAGACCCAGTACTTC
>TRBV15|once|TRBJ1-3|TRBD1
CATSRERQGTGNTIYF
TGTGCCACCAGCAGGGAACGACAGGGGACTGGAAACACCATATATTTT
>TRBV7-8|.|TRBJ2-7|TRBD2
CASSPSGGLRYF
TGTGCCAGCAGCCCTAGCGGGGGGCTCAGGTACTTC
>TRBV6-4|.|TRBJ1-1|.
CASSVEANTEAFF
TGTGCCAGCAGTGTGGAGGCTAACACTGAAGCTTTCTTT
>TRBV4-2|.|TRBJ2-2|TRBD2
CASSQGGGNTGELFF
TGTGCCAGCAGCCAAGGCGGGGGGAACACCGGGGAGCTGTTTTTT
>TRBV5-1|.|TRBJ2-3|.
CASSLGQEPTDTQYF
TGCGCCAGCAGCTTGGGACAGGAGCCCACAGATACGCAGTATTTT
>TRBV13|.|TRBJ2-1|TRBD2
CASSLGASGGNNEQFF
TGTGCCAGCAGCTTAGGGGCTAGCGGGGGTAACAATGAGCAGTTCTTC
>TRBV5-1|.|TRBJ1-3|.
CASRLQGYSGNTIYF
TGCGCCAGCAGGCTACAGGGTTATTCTGGAAACACCATATATTTT
>TRBV6-1|.|TRBJ2-5|.
CASSDTGWGAQYF
TGTGCCAGCAGTGACACGGGTTGGGGGGCCCAGTACTTC
>TRBV5-4|.|TRBJ2-1|TRBD1
CASSSKGQGVDEQFF
TGTGCCAGCAGCTCAAAAGGACAGGGTGTGGATGAGCAGTTCTTC
>TRBV19|once|TRBJ1-5|TRBD1
CASSPLGTGNQPQHF
TGTGCCAGTAGCCCCCTGGGGACAGGGAATCAGCCCCAGCATTTT
>TRBV18|.|TRBJ1-2|.
CASSRSRDNNNYGYTF
TGTGCCAGCTCGCGGAGCCGGGATAATAATAACTATGGCTACACCTTC
>TRBV5-1|.|TRBJ1-4|TRBD1
CASKGQVANEKLFF
TGCGCCAGCAAAGGACAGGTTGCTAATGAAAAACTGTTTTTT
>TRBV25-1|.|TRBJ1-2|TRBD1
CASGGTGGGYTF
TGTGCCAGCGGAGGGACAGGCGGTGGCTACACCTTC
>TRBV30|.|TRBJ2-7|TRBD1
CACRTGGSYEQYF
TGTGCCTGCAGGACAGGTGGGTCCTACGAGCAGTACTTC
>TRBV29-1|.|TRBJ2-1|TRBD2
CSARGTSGGLGSYNEQFF
TGCAGCGCGAGGGGGACTAGCGGGGGCCTCGGCTCCTACAATGAGCAGTTCTTC
>TRBV5-1|.|TRBJ2-1|TRBD1
CASSFRTGAQAPEQFF
TGCGCCAGCAGCTTTCGGACAGGGGCCCAAGCACCCGAGCAGTTCTTC
>TRBV14|.|TRBJ2-2|.
CASSGRGRGFAGELFF
TGTGCCAGCAGCGGCAGGGGAAGGGGTTTCGCCGGGGAGCTGTTTTTT
>TRBV7-2|.|TRBJ1-2|TRBD1
CASSSGQGWRGYTF
TGTGCCAGCAGCTCGGGACAGGGGTGGCGCGGCTACACCTTC
>TRBV7-9|.|TRBJ2-5|TRBD2
CASSRRLAGQETQYF
TGTGCCAGCAGCCGTCGACTAGCGGGCCAAGAGACCCAGTACTTC
>TRBV19|.|TRBJ2-3|.
CASNVGGTDTQYF
TGTGCCAGTAATGTCGGGGGTACAGATACGCAGTATTTT
>TRBV11-2|.|TRBJ1-1|.
CASSFPGGGEAFF
TGTGCCAGCAGCTTCCCGGGGGGGGGTGAAGCTTTCTTT
>TRBV5-4|.|TRBJ2-5|TRBD2
CASSIRLAGGLGLETQYF
TGTGCCAGCAGCATTAGACTAGCGGGGGGCCTAGGCTTGGAGACCCAGTACTTC
>TRBV6-6|.|TRBJ1-1|TRBD1
CASSPWTGFNSDAEAFF
TGTGCCAGCAGTCCGTGGACAGGGTTTAATAGTGATGCTGAAGCTTTCTTT
>TRBV5-1|once|TRBJ2-1|TRBD1
CASSVQGAVDYNEQFF
TGCGCCAGCAGCGTCCAGGGGGCCGTCGACTACAATGAGCAGTTCTTC
>TRBV9|.|TRBJ2-1|.
CASSVAMGSGSNEQFF
TGTGCCAGCAGCGTAGCCATGGGGAGCGGGTCCAATGAGCAGTTCTTC
>TRBV5-1|.|TRBJ2-2|.
CASSPTGQLGNTGELFF
TGCGCCAGCAGCCCCACCGGACAGTTAGGGAACACCGGGGAGCTGTTTTTT